The rows below give T cell receptor beta chains drawn from one sample of a study of blood T cell repertoires in COVID-19. Libraries were prepared by immunoSEQ multiplex PCR; TCRdb keeps only in-frame clonotypes and omits some of them. The data hold 90,000 to 130,000 clones, with 82% observed a single time. The sequenced sample was peripheral blood. The source is a man aged 65 to 85 with acute or convalescent COVID-19. Both conserved end residues are part of each CDR3. D genes are given only for firm matches. Only some rows state a clone size, as once, few, many or a class for expanded clones.

CDR3 length: 15
V gene: TRBV9
clone size: .
J gene: TRBJ2-3
D gene: TRBD1
CDR3 DNA: TGTGCCAGCAGCGTAGGGGACAGGCTCACAGATACGCAGTATTTT
CDR3 protein: CASSVGDRLTDTQYF

CDR3 length: 16
V gene: TRBV7-9
clone size: .
J gene: TRBJ2-7
D gene: .
CDR3 DNA: TGTGCCAGCAGCTTACTGGGGGGTCTTAACTCCTACGAGCAGTACTTC
CDR3 protein: CASSLLGGLNSYEQYF

CDR3 length: 15
V gene: TRBV28
clone size: .
J gene: TRBJ1-4
D gene: TRBD1
CDR3 DNA: TGTGCCAGCAGTTTAGGGGGACAGCCTAATGAAAAACTGTTTTTT
CDR3 protein: CASSLGGQPNEKLFF

CDR3 length: 15
V gene: TRBV18
clone size: once
J gene: TRBJ1-2
D gene: .
CDR3 DNA: TGTGCCAGCTCACCACCGGTAGGGGCGAACTATGGCTACACCTTC
CDR3 protein: CASSPPVGANYGYTF

CDR3 length: 13
V gene: TRBV7-3
clone size: .
J gene: TRBJ2-1
D gene: .
CDR3 DNA: TGTGCCAGCAGCTCCCCCGGGGGCAATGAGCAGTTCTTC
CDR3 protein: CASSSPGGNEQFF

CDR3 length: 15
V gene: TRBV27
clone size: .
J gene: TRBJ1-6
D gene: .
CDR3 DNA: TGTGCCAGCACCGCAGGGGTAGCCTATAATTCACCCCTCCACTTT
CDR3 protein: CASTAGVAYNSPLHF

CDR3 length: 13
V gene: TRBV18
clone size: .
J gene: TRBJ2-7
D gene: .
CDR3 DNA: TGTGCCAGCTCACCAGGCACCGTATACGAGCAGTACTTC
CDR3 protein: CASSPGTVYEQYF

CDR3 length: 15
V gene: TRBV11-3
clone size: .
J gene: TRBJ2-2
D gene: .
CDR3 DNA: TGTGCCAGCAGCTTTTTGGGGGCAGGGACCGGGGAGCTGTTTTTT
CDR3 protein: CASSFLGAGTGELFF

CDR3 length: 13
V gene: TRBV3-1/TRBV3-2
clone size: few
J gene: TRBJ2-2
D gene: .
CDR3 DNA: TGTGCCAGCAGCCGGTCCGGGGTGGGGGAGCTGTTTTTT
CDR3 protein: CASSRSGVGELFF

CDR3 length: 17
V gene: TRBV29-1
clone size: .
J gene: TRBJ2-2
D gene: TRBD2
CDR3 DNA: TGCAGCGTTGTCCCGGGACTAGCGGGATCGAACACCGGGGAGCTGTTTTTT
CDR3 protein: CSVVPGLAGSNTGELFF

CDR3 length: 18
V gene: TRBV7-8
clone size: .
J gene: TRBJ2-3
D gene: .
CDR3 DNA: TGTGCCAGCAGCTTAGGTAGTAGCGGAACTATTTACACAGATACGCAGTATTTT
CDR3 protein: CASSLGSSGTIYTDTQYF

CDR3 length: 15
V gene: TRBV7-2
clone size: .
J gene: TRBJ1-5
D gene: .
CDR3 DNA: TGTGCCAGCAGCACCGGGGGGGTCAGGGCTCAGCCCCAGCATTTT
CDR3 protein: CASSTGGVRAQPQHF

CDR3 length: 14
V gene: TRBV27
clone size: .
J gene: TRBJ1-6
D gene: .
CDR3 DNA: TGTGCCAGCGGAGTCAAAGGAGGTGATTCACCCCTCCACTTT
CDR3 protein: CASGVKGGDSPLHF